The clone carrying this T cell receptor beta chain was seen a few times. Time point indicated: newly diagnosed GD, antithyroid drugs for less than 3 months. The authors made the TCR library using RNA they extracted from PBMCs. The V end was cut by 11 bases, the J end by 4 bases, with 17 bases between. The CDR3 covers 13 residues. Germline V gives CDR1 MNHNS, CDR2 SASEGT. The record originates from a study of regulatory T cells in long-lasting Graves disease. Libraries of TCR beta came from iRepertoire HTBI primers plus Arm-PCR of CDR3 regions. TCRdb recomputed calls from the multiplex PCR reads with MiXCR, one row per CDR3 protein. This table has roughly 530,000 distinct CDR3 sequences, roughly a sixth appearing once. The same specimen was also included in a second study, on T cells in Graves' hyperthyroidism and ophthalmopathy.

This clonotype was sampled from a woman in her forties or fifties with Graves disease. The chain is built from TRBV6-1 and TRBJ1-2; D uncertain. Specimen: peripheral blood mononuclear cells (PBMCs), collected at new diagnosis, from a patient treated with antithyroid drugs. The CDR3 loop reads CAGTPAALYGYTF. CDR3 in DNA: TGTGCCGGCACTCCAGCCGCTCTCTATGGCTACACCTTC.